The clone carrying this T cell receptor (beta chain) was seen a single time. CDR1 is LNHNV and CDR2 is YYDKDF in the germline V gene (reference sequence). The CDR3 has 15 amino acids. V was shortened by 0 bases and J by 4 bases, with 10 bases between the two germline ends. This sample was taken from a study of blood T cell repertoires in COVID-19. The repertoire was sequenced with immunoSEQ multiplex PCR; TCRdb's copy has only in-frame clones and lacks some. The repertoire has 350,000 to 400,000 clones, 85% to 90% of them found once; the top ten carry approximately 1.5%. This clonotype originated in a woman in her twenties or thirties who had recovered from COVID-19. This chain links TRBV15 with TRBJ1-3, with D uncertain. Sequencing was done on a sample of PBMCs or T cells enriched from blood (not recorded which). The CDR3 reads CATSRDLSVGNTIYF. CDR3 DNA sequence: TGTGCCACCAGCAGAGATCTAAGCGTCGGAAACACCATATATTTT.